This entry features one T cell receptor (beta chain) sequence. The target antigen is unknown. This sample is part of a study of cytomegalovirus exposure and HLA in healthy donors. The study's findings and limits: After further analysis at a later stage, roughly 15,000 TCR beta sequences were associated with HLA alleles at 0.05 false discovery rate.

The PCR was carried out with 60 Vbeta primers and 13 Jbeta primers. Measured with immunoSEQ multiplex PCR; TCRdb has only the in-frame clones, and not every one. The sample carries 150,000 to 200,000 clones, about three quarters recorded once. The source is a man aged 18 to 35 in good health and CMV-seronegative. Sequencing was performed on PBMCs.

The CDR3 reads CASEGGTEAFF. The CDR3 DNA is TGTGCCTCCGAAGGAGGCACTGAAGCTTTCTTT. The chain is built from TRBV30 and TRBJ1-1; D gene uncertain. V lost 7 bases and J 4 bases, leaving 10 bases between the germline ends. CDR1 and CDR2 from the germline V gene are GTSNPN and SVGIG (reference sequence). CDR3 size: 11 residues.